This T cell receptor (beta chain) was sequenced during a study of blood T cell repertoires in COVID-19. Study information: Samples came from the United States, Italy and Spain, spanning acute and convalescent COVID-19. PBMCs, B-cell-depleted T cells, or T cells provided the cDNA or gDNA that made up the material.

CDR1 is SGHTA, CDR2 FQGNSA, per germline. The length of the CDR3 is 15 residues. J was trimmed by 10 bases and V by 6 bases; bases with no gene match: 11. Under the authors' procedure: It was from reference gene primer amplification that nucleated cell counts were estimated. Produced via immunoSEQ multiplex PCR; TCRdb's table is partial and in-frame only. V, J and clone size are taken as reported in that table, and D and trimming were inferred from the DNA itself. The data show 40,000 to 50,000 clones, roughly 85% seen once. This TCR was sampled from a woman of 80 years or more with acute or convalescent COVID-19. This chain joins TRBV7-2 and TRBJ2-2; 10 nucleotides match TRBD1. The source material was peripheral blood. As DNA, the CDR3 is TGTGCCAGCAGTTTTTTAGTGGGACAGGGGAAGGAGCTGTTTTTT. Translating gives CASSFLVGQGKELFF.